This passage covers 14 T cell receptor beta chains from one sample sequenced in a study of cytomegalovirus exposure and HLA in healthy donors. Repertoires were generated with immunoSEQ multiplex PCR, while TCRdb's copy carries only in-frame clones and drops some. The data show 150,000 to 200,000 clones, with about 83% seen just once and roughly 1.4% held by the top ten. Sample: PBMCs. The receptors here all came from a woman in her 30s in good health and CMV-seronegative.

J is TRBJ2-7 and V is TRBV5-1, with 12 bases aligning to TRBD2. Germline V gives CDR1 SGHRS, CDR2 YFSETQ. The ends lost 0 bases at V and 3 bases at J; junction bases unmatched: 10. CDR3 size: 18 residues. This CDR3 reads CASSLARASGGASYEQYF. The CDR3 DNA reads as TGCGCCAGCAGCTTGGCGCGTGCTAGCGGGGGGGCTAGCTACGAGCAGTACTTC.

The chain has TRBV25-1 and TRBJ2-7, with 8 bases identical to TRBD1. The CDR3 has 14 amino acids. V trimming: 4 bases; J trimming: 2 bases; junction bases outside the gene matches: 4. From germline, CDR1 is MGHDK and CDR2 SYGVNS. As DNA, the CDR3 is TGTGCCAGCAGTGGGGGGACAGGTCCCTACGAGCAGTACTTC. It codes for CASSGGTGPYEQYF.

V is TRBV15 and J is TRBJ2-5, with 14 nucleotides matching TRBD2. The V gene's germline CDR1 is LNHNV and CDR2 YYDKDF (reference sequence). CDR3 length equals 16 residues. Trimming took 9 bases from V and 5 from J; bases not matched to a gene: 11. CDR3 residues: CATNTGTSGGGETQYF. The CDR3 bases are TGTGCCACGAATACCGGGACTAGCGGGGGAGGGGAGACCCAGTACTTC.

The chain links TRBV19 to TRBJ2-7, with 10 bases that match TRBD1. V shed 2 bases and J 2 bases; nucleotides not matched to a gene: 3. Germline V gene lookup returns CDR1 LNHDA and CDR2 SQIVND (reference sequence). This CDR3 contains 15 residues. The CDR3 loop reads CASSISGTGAYEQYF. CDR3 coding DNA: TGTGCCAGTAGTATATCGGGGACAGGGGCCTACGAGCAGTACTTC.

The chain joins TRBV29-1 to TRBJ1-2; D is possibly TRBD1 (6 bases). The CDR3 loop spans 11 amino acids. Germline CDR1 and CDR2: SQVTM and ANQGSEA. V was cut by 4 bases and J by 6 bases, with 9 bases left in between. CDR3 loop: CSVVGGDGYTF. CDR3 coding DNA: TGCAGCGTTGTAGGGGGGGATGGCTACACCTTC.

The chain joins TRBV5-6 to TRBJ1-1; 9 nucleotides line up with TRBD1. CDR1 and CDR2 (germline): SGHDT, YYEEEE. This CDR3 contains 16 residues. V shed 6 bases and J 3 bases; nucleotides not matched to a gene: 12. In DNA, the CDR3 is TGTGCCAGCACCAAAATTACGACAGGGGGGCACACTGAAGCTTTCTTT. It encodes CASTKITTGGHTEAFF.

The chain employs TRBV27 and TRBJ1-3; 8 nucleotides align to TRBD1. Per germline, CDR1 MNHEY and CDR2 SMNVEV (reference sequence). This CDR3 region has 15 residues. J lost 4 bases, V lost 5 bases, and 7 bases had no gene match. The CDR3 nucleotides read TGTGCCAGCAGTGCCAGACAGGGGACAGGAAACACCATATATTTT. Translating gives CASSARQGTGNTIYF.

The chain combines TRBV5-1 with TRBJ2-5; D perhaps matches TRBD2 (7 bases). From germline, CDR1 is SGHRS and CDR2 YFSETQ. V gave up 5 bases and J gave up 5 bases, with 19 bases separating them. The CDR3 has 15 residues. This CDR3 is CASSSLPGGGETQYF. CDR3 DNA: TGCGCCAGCAGTTCCCTGCCGGGGGGCGGCGAGACCCAGTACTTC.

The CDR3 reads CASSAGLAGREQYF. The CDR3 coding sequence is TGTGCCAGCAGCGCGGGACTAGCGGGACGCGAGCAGTACTTC. The V and J genes are TRBV9 and TRBJ2-7; 13 positions agree with TRBD2. J lost 6 bases, V lost 3 bases, and 3 bases had no gene match. Germline CDR1 reads SGDLS; CDR2 reads YYNGEE. This CDR3 contains 14 residues.

The CDR3 nucleotides are TGCGCCAGCAGCCAAGTTGGTCCGGGGGGAAATGAAAAACTGTTTTTT. Translating it yields CASSQVGPGGNEKLFF. This chain joins TRBV4-1 and TRBJ1-4, with D tentatively TRBD1 (5 bases). This CDR3 contains 16 residues. V was pared by 1 base and J by 5 bases, with 14 bases between. Germline CDR1 MGHRA, CDR2 YSYEKL.

The chain recombines TRBV5-1 with TRBJ2-1, with TRBD1 matching over 10 bases. CDR3 size: 17 residues. Germline lookup yields CDR1 SGHRS and CDR2 YFSETQ. The V and J ends lost 0 bases and 5 bases, in that order; junction bases with no gene match: 8. CDR3 bases: TGCGCCAGCAGCTTGGTCACCGGGACAGGGGTGGACAATGAGCAGTTCTTC. It encodes CASSLVTGTGVDNEQFF.

V is TRBV5-1 and J is TRBJ2-7; TRBD1 matches at 11 bases. The V gene end was trimmed by 0 bases and the J gene end by 5 bases; junction bases not matched to a gene: 4. This CDR3 comprises 15 residues. Germline V gene lookup returns CDR1 SGHRS and CDR2 YFSETQ. CDR3 DNA sequence: TGCGCCAGCAGCTTGGCTTTGGACAGGGGGCACGAGCAGTACTTC. Translating it yields CASSLALDRGHEQYF.

V usage is TRBV11-2 and J usage is TRBJ1-6; TRBD1 agrees at 7 bases. The V gene end was trimmed by 5 bases and the J gene end by 8 bases; junction bases not matched to a gene: 6. From germline, CDR1 is SGHAT and CDR2 FQNNGV. The CDR3 is 14 residues long. The CDR3 region has the DNA TGTGCCAGCAGCGGGACAGTCGGGGATTCACCCCTCCACTTT. It is translated as CASSGTVGDSPLHF.

As to this clone: Other DNA sequences of this sample code for an identical CDR3. The chain recombines TRBV4-1 with TRBJ1-5; possibly TRBD1 for D (6 bases). Germline loops: CDR1 MGHRA, CDR2 YSYEKL. The V end lost 0 bases, the J end lost 4 bases, and 10 bases lay between the germline ends. The CDR3 covers 15 residues. CDR3 amino acids: CASSQDGQLNQPQHF. The CDR3, as DNA: TGCGCCAGCAGCCAAGATGGACAGTTGAATCAGCCCCAGCATTTT.